Presented here are 4 T cell receptor beta chains from one specimen sequenced in a study of T cell responses to AZD1222 COVID-19 vaccine. The method was immunoSEQ multiplex PCR; TCRdb's version includes in-frame clones alone and lacks a portion of them. The sample records more than 110,000 clones, 85% to 90% being singletons. The starting material was peripheral blood, obtained 28 days after the second AZD1222 dose. The source of these receptors is an adult who received the AZD1222 COVID-19 vaccine.

The chain has TRBV5-6 and TRBJ1-5; D gene ambiguous. V was shortened by 2 bases and J by 4 bases, with 10 bases between the two germline ends. The CDR3 runs 14 residues. The germline V gene encodes CDR1 SGHDT and CDR2 YYEEEE. CDR3 in amino acids: CASSFAQQNQPQHF. The CDR3 DNA reads TGTGCCAGCAGCTTCGCACAGCAAAATCAGCCCCAGCATTTT. Together with reference TRBV5-6 and TRBJ1-5, the CDR3 gives the full variable domain: DAGVTQSPTHLIKTRGQQVTLRCSPKSGHDTVSWYQQALGQGPQFIFQYYEEEERQRGNFPDRFSGHQFPNYSSELNVNALLLGDSALYLCASSFAQQNQPQHFGDGTRLSIL.

The chain recombines TRBV2 with TRBJ2-3; TRBD1 might be the D (5 bases). V lost 5 bases and J 0 bases, leaving 9 bases between the germline ends. This CDR3 is built from 14 residues. Per the germline V gene, CDR1 is SNHLY and CDR2 is FYNNEI. CDR3 loop: CASSPQVSTDTQYF. In DNA form, the CDR3 reads TGTGCCAGCAGTCCACAGGTAAGCACAGATACGCAGTATTTT.

The J gene is TRBJ1-1, the V gene TRBV6-5, with 7 positions matching TRBD1. The V gene's germline CDR1 is MNHEY and CDR2 SVGAGI. This CDR3 is built from 15 residues. The V gene end was trimmed by 8 bases and the J gene end by 0 bases; junction bases not matched to a gene: 9. The CDR3 nucleotides are TGTGCCAGCTCCCGGGACAGACTTATGAACACTGAAGCTTTCTTT. It translates to CASSRDRLMNTEAFF.

J is TRBJ1-4 and V is TRBV7-2, with TRBD1 as a possible D gene (5 bases). V dropped 5 bases and J dropped 4 bases, with 11 bases sitting between them. Per the germline V gene, CDR1 is SGHTA and CDR2 is FQGNSA. This CDR3 is 14 amino acids long. In nucleotides, the CDR3 is TGTGCCAGCAGCCTGGGGCCGATTAATGAAAAACTGTTTTTT. It encodes CASSLGPINEKLFF.